These T cell receptor beta chains were read from a single sample in a study of blood T cell repertoires in COVID-19. TCRdb's copy holds only in-frame clones and misses some; the assay was immunoSEQ multiplex PCR. The profile shows fewer than 250,000 clones, nearly 90% of them singletons. The sequenced sample consisted of PBMCs or T cells enriched from blood (not recorded which). All receptors derive from a man aged 25 to 45 who had been exposed to COVID-19. CDR3s include the opening cysteine and the closing phenylalanine or tryptophan.

j_gene,v_gene,CDR3aa
TRBJ2-7,TRBV5-6,CASSSGTGIYEQYF
TRBJ2-7,TRBV30,CAWSSFSYEQYF
TRBJ2-3,TRBV10-3,CAITSSGHDTDTQYF
TRBJ2-7,TRBV27,CASSMTGGGSYEQYF
TRBJ2-1,TRBV6-2/TRBV6-3,CASSYSSGSNEQFF
TRBJ1-5,TRBV4-2,CASSRRRDQPQHF
TRBJ1-3,TRBV25-1,CASSGPHQGSGNTIYF
TRBJ1-1,TRBV2,CASSDRNTEAFF
TRBJ2-1,TRBV3-1/TRBV3-2,CASSQVLDEQFF
TRBJ2-7,TRBV10-1,CASRTVEQYF
TRBJ2-7,TRBV5-5,CASKLTGGAEQYF
TRBJ1-1,TRBV5-1,CASSLDGSRGTEAFF
TRBJ2-2,TRBV18,CASSPPVGGPGTGELFF
TRBJ1-3,TRBV7-2,CASSLEADINTIYF
TRBJ1-5,TRBV2,CASAPGGEGNQPQHF
TRBJ1-1,TRBV18,CASSPVARDTEAFF
TRBJ2-6,TRBV30,CAWGPGTGANVLTF
TRBJ2-1,TRBV3-1/TRBV3-2,CASSQELAVVLFGYNEQFF
TRBJ2-7,TRBV20-1,CSASASGDYEQYF
TRBJ1-4,TRBV4-1,CASSHGMGSRTGNEKLFF
TRBJ2-7,TRBV21-1,CASSKATGGYEQYF
TRBJ1-2,TRBV2,CASSPADGYTF
TRBJ2-3,TRBV24-1,CATKGDIDTQYF
TRBJ2-1,TRBV11-3,CASSSLAAGDEQFF
TRBJ1-5,TRBV5-4,CASSSGGGNQPQHF
TRBJ1-2,TRBV7-9,CASSYGTNYGYTF
TRBJ2-2,TRBV6-1,CASSEEGLPGELFF
TRBJ1-1,TRBV5-4,CASSTRQGVRFSVTEAFF
TRBJ2-1,TRBV5-6,CASSQGTSGGYEQFF
TRBJ2-3,TRBV2,CASKLAGGPGGTDTQYF
TRBJ2-5,TRBV4-2,CASSQGLAGSQETQYF
TRBJ1-3,TRBV6-5,CASTGGLSGNTIYF
TRBJ2-7,TRBV5-1,CASSYLAGLEDEQYF
TRBJ2-7,TRBV27,CASYPRTGFSEQYF
TRBJ2-3,TRBV10-1,CASSRTYTDTQYF
TRBJ2-5,TRBV7-2,CASSLDRGYQETQYF
TRBJ2-7,TRBV13,CASSSAYRGRNGEQYF
TRBJ2-7,TRBV24-1,CATTTGQGSAEQYF
TRBJ1-2,TRBV9,CASSPKGGKYTF
TRBJ1-2,TRBV5-1,CASSLGQGTEGYTF
TRBJ2-7,TRBV6-5,CASSPGTTPLGQYF
TRBJ2-2,TRBV18,CASSQERIGGELFF
TRBJ1-2,TRBV9,CASSVTLNNPGTFRETNYGYTF
TRBJ2-2,TRBV11-3,CASGPGLAVGELFF
TRBJ2-3,TRBV7-9,CASSIRTSGGTNTDTQYF
TRBJ2-1,TRBV5-5,CASSMSGDVYNEQFF
TRBJ2-3,TRBV9,CASRDYTDTQYF
TRBJ1-4,TRBV5-1,CASSLGANEKLFF
TRBJ2-3,TRBV5-1,CASSLEGQGSTDTQYF
TRBJ2-5,TRBV18,CASSPGGEETQYF
TRBJ2-3,TRBV4-1,CASSETLAVTDTQYF
TRBJ2-5,TRBV13,CASSPRPDRIEETQYF
TRBJ1-1,TRBV7-9,CASRGTWGTTEAFF
TRBJ2-3,TRBV19,CASAGRDTSTDTQYF